This T cell receptor beta chain was recorded in a study of cytomegalovirus exposure and HLA in healthy donors. As for the study in general: Earlier, 150 million to 200 million T cells were analyzed, and around 100 million unique TCR beta sequences were found among them.

For this clone: Its target is not known.

Findings of the study overall: Most CMV-associated TCR beta chains appeared HLA-restricted in a later analysis.

13 Jbeta primers and 60 Vbeta primers were used for the PCR. Assay: immunoSEQ multiplex PCR; the TCRdb copy retains only in-frame clones and omits some. The table shows roughly 190,000 clones, with around 75% occurring only once. The sample comprised PBMCs. The receptor comes from a woman aged 25-40 years in good health and CMV-seronegative.

Here the CDR3 reads CASSLGRIREGNNEQFF. DNA of the CDR3: TGTGCCAGCAGCTTAGGGAGAATACGGGAGGGAAACAATGAGCAGTTCTTC. The rearrangement links TRBV7-2 to TRBJ2-1; 8 nucleotides agree with TRBD2. V dropped 1 base and J dropped 5; count of bases not matched to a gene: 10. Germline loops: CDR1 SGHTA, CDR2 FQGNSA. The CDR3 length is 17 residues.